This record looks at one T cell receptor (beta chain) sequence and its context. What it recognizes is unknown. The germline V gene encodes CDR1 PRHDT and CDR2 FYEKMQ (reference sequence). The germline V and J ends were trimmed by 5 bases and 0 bases, with 11 bases remaining between them. This CDR3 contains 16 residues. Over chemoradiotherapy, repertoires were sampled more than once. Profiled with immunoSEQ multiplex PCR; TCRdb holds only in-frame clones, not every one. Of 25,000 to 35,000 clones in the sample, around 89% were seen once. The record originates from a study of chemoradiotherapy in HPV16-positive cancers. As for the study in general: Candidate HPV-specific T-cell clones and common TCR motifs came from functional assays in a couple of HPV16-positive patients.

Whole-study results and caveats: Only a couple of HPV16-positive patients supplied the functional HPV-specificity definition. Candidate HPV-specific clones and E7-related TCR motifs grew in tumor during treatment.

The gene calls are TRBV13 and TRBJ2-6; D is ambiguous. Sequencing was performed on blood, taken from a patient who underwent chemoradiotherapy. This receptor was taken from a human donor with HPV-associated anogenital cancer. Here the CDR3 reads CASSHRTISGANVLTF. In nucleotides, the CDR3 is TGTGCCAGCAGCCATCGGACCATCTCTGGGGCCAACGTCCTGACTTTC. The full variable domain, with the rest looked up from reference TRBV13 and TRBJ2-6, is AAGVIQSPRHLIKEKRETATLKCYPIPRHDTVYWYQQGPGQDPQFLISFYEKMQSDKGSIPDRFSAQQFSDYHSELNMSSLELGDSALYFCASSHRTISGANVLTFGAGSRLTVL.